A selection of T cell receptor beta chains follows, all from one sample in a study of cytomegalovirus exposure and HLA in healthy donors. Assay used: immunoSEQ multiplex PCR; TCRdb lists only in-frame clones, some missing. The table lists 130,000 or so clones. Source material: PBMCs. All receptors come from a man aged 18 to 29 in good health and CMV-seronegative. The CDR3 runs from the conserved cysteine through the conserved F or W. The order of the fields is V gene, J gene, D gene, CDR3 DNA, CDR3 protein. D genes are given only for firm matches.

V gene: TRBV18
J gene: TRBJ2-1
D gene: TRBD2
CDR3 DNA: TGTGCCAGCTCACTGCGGGAGGGCCCCTACAATGAGCAGTTCTTC
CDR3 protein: CASSLREGPYNEQFF

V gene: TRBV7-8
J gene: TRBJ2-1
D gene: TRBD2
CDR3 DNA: TGTGCCAGCAGCGGACGGACTAGCGGAACCTACAATGAGCAGTTCTTC
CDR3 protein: CASSGRTSGTYNEQFF

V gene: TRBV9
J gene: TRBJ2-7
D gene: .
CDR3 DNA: TGTGCCAGCAGCCCCCAGGGATTTTCTTACGAGCAGTACTTC
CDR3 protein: CASSPQGFSYEQYF

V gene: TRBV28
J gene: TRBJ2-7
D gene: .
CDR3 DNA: TGTGCCAGCAGTTTCCGCAGGACAGTTCCCTCCTACGAGCAGTACTTC
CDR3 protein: CASSFRRTVPSYEQYF

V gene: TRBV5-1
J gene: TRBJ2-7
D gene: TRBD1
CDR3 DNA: TGCGCCAGCAGCTTGGGGGGACAGGGCCGCTACGAGCAGTACTTC
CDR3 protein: CASSLGGQGRYEQYF

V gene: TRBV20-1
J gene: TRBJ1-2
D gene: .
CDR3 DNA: TGCAGTGCCGACGCCCTAGGCGGCTACACCTTC
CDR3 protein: CSADALGGYTF

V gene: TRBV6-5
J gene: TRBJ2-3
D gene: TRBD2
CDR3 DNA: TGTGCCAGCAGTTACTCTCTAGCGGGACTTGCAGATACGCAGTATTTT
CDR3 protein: CASSYSLAGLADTQYF

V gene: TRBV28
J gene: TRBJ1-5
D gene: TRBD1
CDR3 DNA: TGTGCCAGCAATCCGACAGGGGGCAATCAGCCCCAGCATTTT
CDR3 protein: CASNPTGGNQPQHF

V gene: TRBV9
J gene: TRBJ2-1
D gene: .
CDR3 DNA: TGTGCCAGCAGCACCCGGGAATATTACAATGAGCAGTTCTTC
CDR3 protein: CASSTREYYNEQFF

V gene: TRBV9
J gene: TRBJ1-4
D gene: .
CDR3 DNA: TGTGCCAGCAGCCCTCACAGGGCAACTAATGAAAAACTGTTTTTT
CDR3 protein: CASSPHRATNEKLFF

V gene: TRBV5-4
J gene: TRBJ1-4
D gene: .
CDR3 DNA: TGTGCCAGCAGCGGCAAAGGGGGTGTGAATGAAAAACTGTTTTTT
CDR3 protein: CASSGKGGVNEKLFF

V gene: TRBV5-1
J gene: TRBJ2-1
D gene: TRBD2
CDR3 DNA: TGCGCCAGCAGCGTGGGGGCGGGAGGGCGGAATGAGCAGTTCTTC
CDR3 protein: CASSVGAGGRNEQFF

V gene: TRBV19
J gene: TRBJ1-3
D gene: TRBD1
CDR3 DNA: TGTGCCAGTAGTGCAGGGGGCAACTCTGGAAACACCATATATTTT
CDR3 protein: CASSAGGNSGNTIYF

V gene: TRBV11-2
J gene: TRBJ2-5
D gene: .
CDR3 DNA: TGTGCCAGCAGCTTACTGAGGGAGACCCAGTACTTC
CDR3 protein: CASSLLRETQYF

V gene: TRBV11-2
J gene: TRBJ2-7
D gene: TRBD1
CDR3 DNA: TGTGCCAGCAGCCCCGACCTACAGGGGAATTCCTACGAGCAGTACTTC
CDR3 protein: CASSPDLQGNSYEQYF

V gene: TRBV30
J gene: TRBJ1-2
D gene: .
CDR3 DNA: TGTGCCTGCTACCCCGGGGGGCGCAATGGCTACACCTTC
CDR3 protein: CACYPGGRNGYTF

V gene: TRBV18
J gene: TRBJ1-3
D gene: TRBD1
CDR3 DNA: TGTGCCAGCTCACCGGGACAGGGAGCTGGTGGAAACACCATATATTTT
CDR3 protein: CASSPGQGAGGNTIYF

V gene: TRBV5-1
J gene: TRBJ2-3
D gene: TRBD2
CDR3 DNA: TGCGCCAGCAGCTCGGGAGCGGGGGGCGATACGCAGTATTTT
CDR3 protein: CASSSGAGGDTQYF

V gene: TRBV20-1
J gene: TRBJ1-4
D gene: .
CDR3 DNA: TGCAGTGCTAGAGATCTTGAAAAACTGTTTTTT
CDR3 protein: CSARDLEKLFF

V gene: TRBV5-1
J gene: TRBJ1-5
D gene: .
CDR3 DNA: TGCGCCAGCAGCTTGGGATCGGGTCAGCCCCAGCATTTT
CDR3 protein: CASSLGSGQPQHF

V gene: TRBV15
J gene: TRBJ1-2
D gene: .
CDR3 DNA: TGTGCCACCAGCAGAGTGAGAGGGTCTGGCTACACCTTC
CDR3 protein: CATSRVRGSGYTF

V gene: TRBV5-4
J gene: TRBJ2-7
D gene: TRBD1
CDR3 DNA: TGTGCCAGCAGCTATCCGGGACAGGGAAACGAGCAGTACTTC
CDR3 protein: CASSYPGQGNEQYF

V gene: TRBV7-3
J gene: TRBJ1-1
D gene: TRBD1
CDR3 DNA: TGTGCCAGCAGCTTATTCGGGACAGAGGGTATGAACACTGAAGCTTTCTTT
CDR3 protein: CASSLFGTEGMNTEAFF

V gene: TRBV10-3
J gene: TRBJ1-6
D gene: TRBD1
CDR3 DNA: TGTGCCATCAGTGTTGGACAGGGAAATTCACCCCTCCACTTT
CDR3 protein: CAISVGQGNSPLHF

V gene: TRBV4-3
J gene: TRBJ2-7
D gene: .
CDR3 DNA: TGCGCCAGCAGCTCAAGGGGGGGAGTTGGGAGGGCCCGCTTGGAGCAGTACTTC
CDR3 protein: CASSSRGGVGRARLEQYF

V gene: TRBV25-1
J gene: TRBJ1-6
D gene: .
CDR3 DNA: TGTGCCAGCAGTGAAGAGAGCTCCTATAATTCACCCCTCCACTTT
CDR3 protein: CASSEESSYNSPLHF

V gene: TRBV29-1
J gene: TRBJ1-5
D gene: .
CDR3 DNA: TGCAGCGTTGGCAGGGGAGGCAATCAGCCCCAGCATTTT
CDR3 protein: CSVGRGGNQPQHF

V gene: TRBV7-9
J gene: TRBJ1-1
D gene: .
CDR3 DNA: TGTGCCAGCAGCTTAAGTAGGGGCACTGAAGCTTTCTTT
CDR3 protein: CASSLSRGTEAFF

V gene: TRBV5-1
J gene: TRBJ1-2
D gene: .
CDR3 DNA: TGCGCCAGCAGCTTGGGGACAGTATCATATGGCTACACCTTC
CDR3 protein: CASSLGTVSYGYTF

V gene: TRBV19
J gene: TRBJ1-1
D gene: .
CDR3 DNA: TGTGCCAGTCGATATACAGGGTTAACTGAAGCTTTCTTT
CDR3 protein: CASRYTGLTEAFF

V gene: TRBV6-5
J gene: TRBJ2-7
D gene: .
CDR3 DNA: TGTGCCAGCAGTTACTCGAGGTCGCTAGTCTACGAGCAGTACTTC
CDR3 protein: CASSYSRSLVYEQYF

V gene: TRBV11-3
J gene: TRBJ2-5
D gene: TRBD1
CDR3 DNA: TGTGCCAGCAGCCCTAGTGGGACAGTCCAAGAGACCCAGTACTTC
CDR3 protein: CASSPSGTVQETQYF

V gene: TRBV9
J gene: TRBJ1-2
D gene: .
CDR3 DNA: TGTGCCAGCAGCGCGGACATTTTCAATGGCTACACCTTC
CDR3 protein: CASSADIFNGYTF

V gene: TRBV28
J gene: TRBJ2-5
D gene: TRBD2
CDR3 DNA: TGTGCCAGCACCTACTCGACTAGCGTACTAGAGACCCAGTACTTC
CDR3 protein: CASTYSTSVLETQYF

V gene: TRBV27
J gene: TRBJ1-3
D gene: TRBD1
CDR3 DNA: TGTGCCAGCGGGGACAGCTCTGGGAGAAACACCATATATTTT
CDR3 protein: CASGDSSGRNTIYF

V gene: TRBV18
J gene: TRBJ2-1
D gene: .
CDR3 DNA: TGTGCCAGCTCACCGAGGACAAACAATGAGCAGTTCTTC
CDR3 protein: CASSPRTNNEQFF

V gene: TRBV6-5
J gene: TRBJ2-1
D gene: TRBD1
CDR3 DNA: TGTGCCAGCAGTTACTTGACAGGGGGCGGAATATATGAGCAGTTCTTC
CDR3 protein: CASSYLTGGGIYEQFF

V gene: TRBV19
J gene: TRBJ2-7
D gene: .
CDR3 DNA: TGTGCCAGTAGTAAGCAGGGTCAGGACTACGAGCAGTACTTC
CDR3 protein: CASSKQGQDYEQYF

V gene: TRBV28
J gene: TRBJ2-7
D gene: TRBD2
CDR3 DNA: TGTGCCAGCAAACAACGGACTAGCGGTGATAAAAGAATCAACGAGCAGTACTTC
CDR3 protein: CASKQRTSGDKRINEQYF

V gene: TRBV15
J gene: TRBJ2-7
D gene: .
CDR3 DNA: TGTGCCACCAGCGGCAGGGGCTACGAGCAGTACTTC
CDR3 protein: CATSGRGYEQYF

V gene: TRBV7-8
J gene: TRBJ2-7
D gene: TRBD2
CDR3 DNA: TGTGCCAGCAGCTTAGCCCTGGGACTAGCGGGAGGGCTAAATATGGACGAGCAGTACTTC
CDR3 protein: CASSLALGLAGGLNMDEQYF